Listed here are 8 T cell receptor beta chains from one sample, sequenced in a study of T-cell memory formation after mild COVID-19 (TCRdb year 2021). Library construction relied on 5' RACE. Sequencing used an Illumina NovaSeq 6000. TCRdb passed the public sequencing reads through fastp at Q25 and MiXCR, retaining productive beta sequences. Records with the same CDR3 protein are collapsed into one entry carrying the most frequent genes and DNA. In this sample the table shows 310,000 or so distinct CDR3 sequences, around 15% of which occur a single time. The top ten hold 20% to 25% of the sample. What was sequenced was PBMCs or a T cell subset sorted from them (not recorded which). The receptor source for this set is a young man who had mild COVID-19 (a few samples of this study predate the infection). The sample titles of this study are shuffled in the database, so cell type and time point are left out; the donor was told from shared clones.

This clonotype was found a few times. The V gene is TRBV5-1, the J gene TRBJ2-7, with TRBD1 as a possible D gene (8 bases). Trimming took off 4 bases at V and 1 base at J, with 18 bases between the two ends. Germline lookup yields CDR1 SGHRS and CDR2 YFSETQ. This CDR3 region has 16 residues. CDR3 bases: TGCGCCAGCAGCGGGGGGGACAGGACCTTGTCCTACGAGCAGTACTTC. This codes for CASSGGDRTLSYEQYF.

The chain uses TRBV20-1 and TRBJ2-7; the D is unclear. Germline loops: CDR1 DFQATT, CDR2 SNEGSKA (reference sequence). Trimming shortened V by 3 bases and J by 2 bases, and 14 bases separated the two germline ends. The CDR3 covers 14 residues. CDR3 DNA: TGCAGTGCTAGTAGCCCAGGTCCAACCTACGAGCAGTACTTC. Translation: CSASSPGPTYEQYF.

This clonotype has only one observation. V is TRBV6-5 and J is TRBJ1-1; 11 bases map to TRBD1. The length of the CDR3 is 16 residues. V gave up 3 bases and J gave up 4 bases; unmatched junction bases: 7. Germline V lookup: CDR1 MNHEY, CDR2 SVGAGI. The CDR3 bases are TGTGCCAGCAGTTATGGGACAGGGGGTTTGAGCACTGAAGCTTTCTTT. Translated: CASSYGTGGLSTEAFF.

CDR3 nucleotide sequence: TGTGCCAGCAGCTTGTCGGGGGCCGAAGATACGCAGTATTTT. This encodes CASSLSGAEDTQYF. V is TRBV7-3 and J is TRBJ2-3; D could derive from TRBD1 or TRBD2 (6 bases each). V lost 3 bases and J lost 5, with 12 bases in between. From germline, CDR1 is SGHTA and CDR2 FQGTGA. This CDR3 is 14 amino acids long.

The J gene is TRBJ1-2, the V gene TRBV6-5; 9 bases are a match to TRBD1. The length of the CDR3 is 15 residues. From germline, CDR1 is MNHEY and CDR2 SVGAGI. V lost 4 bases and J lost 4; bases outside the gene matches: 7. Here the CDR3 DNA reads TGTGCCAGCAGTTCCCTGGACAGGGGACTCTATGGCTACACCTTC. It codes for CASSSLDRGLYGYTF.

This clonotype has just a few counts. The rearrangement uses TRBV12-3 or TRBV12-4 and TRBJ2-5; unclear D gene. CDR3 size: 13 residues. Trimming left V 6 bases short and J 3 bases short, with 11 bases between. CDR3 amino acids: CASSTDSEETQYF. DNA for the CDR3: TGTGCCAGCAGCACAGACTCGGAAGAGACCCAGTACTTC.

This clonotype was detected a few times. The chain has TRBV18 and TRBJ1-1; 12 nucleotides line up with TRBD1. J lost 4 bases, V lost 6 bases, and 9 bases had no gene match. The CDR3 length is 16 residues. CDR1 KGHSH and CDR2 LQKENI come from the germline V gene. The CDR3, as DNA: TGTGCCAGCTCGCCGGGGACAGGGGGCGTAGGCACTGAAGCTTTCTTT. Its translation is CASSPGTGGVGTEAFF.

The rearrangement links TRBV6-5 to TRBJ1-4, with D possibly being TRBD1 (5 bases). This CDR3 has 14 amino acids. Germline assignment: CDR1 MNHEY and CDR2 SVGAGI. V lost 6 bases and J 7 bases, leaving 15 bases between the germline ends. DNA of the CDR3: TGTGCCAGCAGCTCCGGGGCTCAGGGTGAAAAACTGTTTTTT. This sequence encodes CASSSGAQGEKLFF.